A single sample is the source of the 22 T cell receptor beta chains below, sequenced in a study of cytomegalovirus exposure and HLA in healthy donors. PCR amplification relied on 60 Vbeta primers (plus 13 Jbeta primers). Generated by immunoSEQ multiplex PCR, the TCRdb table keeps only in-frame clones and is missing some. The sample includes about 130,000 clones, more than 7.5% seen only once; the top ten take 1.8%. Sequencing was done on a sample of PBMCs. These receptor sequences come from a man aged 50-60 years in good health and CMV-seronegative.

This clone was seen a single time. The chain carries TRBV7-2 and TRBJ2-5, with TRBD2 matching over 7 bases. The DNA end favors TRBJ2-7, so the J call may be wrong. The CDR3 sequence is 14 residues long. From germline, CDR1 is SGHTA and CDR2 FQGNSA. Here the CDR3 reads CASSLEGRGYEQYF. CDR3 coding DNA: TGTGCCAGCAGCTTAGAGGGGAGGGGCTACGAGCAGTACTTC.

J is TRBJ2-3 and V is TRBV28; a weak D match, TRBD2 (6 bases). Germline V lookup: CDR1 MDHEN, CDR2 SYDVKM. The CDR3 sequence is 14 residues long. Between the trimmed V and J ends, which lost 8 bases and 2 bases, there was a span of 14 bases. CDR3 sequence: CASEEGEVTDTQYF. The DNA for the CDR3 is TGTGCCAGCGAGGAAGGGGAGGTCACAGATACGCAGTATTTT.

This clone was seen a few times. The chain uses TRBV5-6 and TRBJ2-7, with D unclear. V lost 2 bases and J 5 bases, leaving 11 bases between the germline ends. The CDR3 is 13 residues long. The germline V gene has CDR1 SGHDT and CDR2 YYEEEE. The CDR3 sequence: CASSLQHRDEQYF. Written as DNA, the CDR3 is TGTGCCAGCAGCTTACAGCACCGTGACGAGCAGTACTTC.

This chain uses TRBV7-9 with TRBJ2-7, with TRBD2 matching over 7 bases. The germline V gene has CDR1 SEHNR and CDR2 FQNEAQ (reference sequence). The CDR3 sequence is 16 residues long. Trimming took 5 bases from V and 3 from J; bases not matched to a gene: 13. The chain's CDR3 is CASSPLAFKRDYEQYF. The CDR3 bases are TGTGCCAGCAGCCCCTTGGCGTTTAAGCGGGACTACGAGCAGTACTTC.

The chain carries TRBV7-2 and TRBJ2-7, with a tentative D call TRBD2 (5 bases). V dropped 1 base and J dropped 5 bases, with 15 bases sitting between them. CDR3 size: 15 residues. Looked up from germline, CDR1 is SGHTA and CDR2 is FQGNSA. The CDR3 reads CASSLGGPGGHEQYF. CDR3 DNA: TGTGCCAGCAGCTTAGGAGGACCCGGAGGTCACGAGCAGTACTTC.

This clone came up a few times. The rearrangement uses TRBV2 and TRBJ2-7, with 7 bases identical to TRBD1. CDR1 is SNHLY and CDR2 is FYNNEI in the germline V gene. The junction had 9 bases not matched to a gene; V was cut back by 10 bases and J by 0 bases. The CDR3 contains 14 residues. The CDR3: CATKGTANSYEQYF. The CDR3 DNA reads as TGTGCCACCAAGGGGACAGCGAACTCCTACGAGCAGTACTTC.

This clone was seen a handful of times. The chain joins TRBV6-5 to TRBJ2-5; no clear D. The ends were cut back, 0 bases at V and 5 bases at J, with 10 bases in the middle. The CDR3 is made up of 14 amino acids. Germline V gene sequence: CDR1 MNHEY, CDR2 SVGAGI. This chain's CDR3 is CASSYSTGWETQYF. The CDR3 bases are TGTGCCAGCAGTTACTCTACCGGGTGGGAGACCCAGTACTTC.

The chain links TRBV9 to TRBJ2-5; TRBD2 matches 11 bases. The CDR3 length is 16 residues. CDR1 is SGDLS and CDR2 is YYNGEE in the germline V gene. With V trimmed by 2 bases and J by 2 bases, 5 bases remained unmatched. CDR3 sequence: CASSVVAGGRQETQYF. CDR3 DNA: TGTGCCAGCAGCGTGGTAGCGGGGGGGAGACAAGAGACCCAGTACTTC.

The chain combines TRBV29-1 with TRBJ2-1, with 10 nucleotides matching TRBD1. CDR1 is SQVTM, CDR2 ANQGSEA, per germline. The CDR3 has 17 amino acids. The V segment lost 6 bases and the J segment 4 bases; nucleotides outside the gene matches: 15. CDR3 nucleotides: TGCAGCGTCGTAGGACAGGGGGTGACTTACGATTACAATGAGCAGTTCTTC. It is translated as CSVVGQGVTYDYNEQFF.

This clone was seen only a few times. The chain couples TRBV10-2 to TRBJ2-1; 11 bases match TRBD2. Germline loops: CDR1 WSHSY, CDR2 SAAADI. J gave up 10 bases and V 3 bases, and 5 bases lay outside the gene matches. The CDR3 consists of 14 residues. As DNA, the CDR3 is TGCGCCAGCAGTGACACTAGCGGGAGAGACGAGCAGTTCTTC. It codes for CASSDTSGRDEQFF.

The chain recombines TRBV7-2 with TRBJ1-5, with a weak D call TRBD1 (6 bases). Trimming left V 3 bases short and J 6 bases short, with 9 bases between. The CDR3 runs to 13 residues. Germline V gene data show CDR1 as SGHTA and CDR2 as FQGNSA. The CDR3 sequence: CASSLQGSQPQHF. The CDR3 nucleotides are TGTGCCAGCAGCTTGCAGGGGTCTCAGCCCCAGCATTTT.

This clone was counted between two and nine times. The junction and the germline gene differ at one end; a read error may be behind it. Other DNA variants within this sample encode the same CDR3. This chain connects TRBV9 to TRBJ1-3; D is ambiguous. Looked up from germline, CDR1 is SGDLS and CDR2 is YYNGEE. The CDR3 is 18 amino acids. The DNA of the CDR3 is TGTGCCAGTAGCGTAGGAGGGCCTACCGAGATGGACTTAAACACCATATATTTT. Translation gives CASSVGGPTEMDLNTIYF.

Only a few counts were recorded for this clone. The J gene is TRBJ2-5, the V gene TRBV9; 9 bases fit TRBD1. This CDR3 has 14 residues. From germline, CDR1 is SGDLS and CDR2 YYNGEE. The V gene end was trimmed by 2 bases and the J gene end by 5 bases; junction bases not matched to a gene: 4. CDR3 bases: TGTGCCAGCAGCGTCGGGACAGGGCACGAGACCCAGTACTTC. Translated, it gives CASSVGTGHETQYF.

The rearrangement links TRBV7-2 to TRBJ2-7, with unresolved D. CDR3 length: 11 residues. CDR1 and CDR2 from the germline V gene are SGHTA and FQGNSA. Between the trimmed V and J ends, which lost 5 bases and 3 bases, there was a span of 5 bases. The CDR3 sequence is CASSENYEQYF. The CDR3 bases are TGTGCCAGCAGCGAGAACTACGAGCAGTACTTC.

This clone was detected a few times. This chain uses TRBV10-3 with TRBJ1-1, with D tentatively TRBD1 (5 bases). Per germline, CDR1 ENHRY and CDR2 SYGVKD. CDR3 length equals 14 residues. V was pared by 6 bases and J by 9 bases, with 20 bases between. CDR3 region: CAISSAPGQGKAFF. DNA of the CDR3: TGTGCCATCAGCTCGGCTCCTGGGCAGGGTAAAGCTTTCTTT.

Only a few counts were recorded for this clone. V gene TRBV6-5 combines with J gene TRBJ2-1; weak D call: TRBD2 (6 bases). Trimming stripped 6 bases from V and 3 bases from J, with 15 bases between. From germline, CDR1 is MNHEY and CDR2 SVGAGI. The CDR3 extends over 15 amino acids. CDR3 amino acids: CASRRDRGNYNEQFF. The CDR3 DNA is TGTGCCAGCAGGAGAGATCGGGGGAACTACAATGAGCAGTTCTTC.

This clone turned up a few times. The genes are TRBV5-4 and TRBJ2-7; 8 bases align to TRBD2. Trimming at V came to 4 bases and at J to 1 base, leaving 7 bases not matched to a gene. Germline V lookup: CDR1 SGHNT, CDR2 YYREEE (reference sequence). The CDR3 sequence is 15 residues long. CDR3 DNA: TGTGCCAGCAGCCATCCGGGACTAGGATCCTACGAGCAGTACTTC. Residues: CASSHPGLGSYEQYF.

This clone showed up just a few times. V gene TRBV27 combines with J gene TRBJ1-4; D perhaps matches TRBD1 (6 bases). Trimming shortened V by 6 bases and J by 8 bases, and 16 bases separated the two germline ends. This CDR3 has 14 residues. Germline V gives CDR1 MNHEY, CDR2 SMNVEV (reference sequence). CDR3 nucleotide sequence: TGTGCCAGCAGCCCCAGGGGCGCGTCCGAAAAACTGTTTTTT. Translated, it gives CASSPRGASEKLFF.

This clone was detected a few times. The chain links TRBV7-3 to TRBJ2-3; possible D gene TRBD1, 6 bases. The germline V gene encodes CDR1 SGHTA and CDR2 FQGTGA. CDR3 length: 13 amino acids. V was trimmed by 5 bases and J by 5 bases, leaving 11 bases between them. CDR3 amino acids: CASSLARGDTQYF. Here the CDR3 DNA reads TGTGCCAGCAGCCTCGCCAGGGGAGATACGCAGTATTTT.

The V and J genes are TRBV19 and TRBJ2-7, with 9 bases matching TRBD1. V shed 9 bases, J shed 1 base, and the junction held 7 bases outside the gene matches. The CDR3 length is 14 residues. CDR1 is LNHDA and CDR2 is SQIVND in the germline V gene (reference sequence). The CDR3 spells CASDPGTGSYEQYF. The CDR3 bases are TGTGCCAGCGATCCCGGGACAGGGTCCTACGAGCAGTACTTC.

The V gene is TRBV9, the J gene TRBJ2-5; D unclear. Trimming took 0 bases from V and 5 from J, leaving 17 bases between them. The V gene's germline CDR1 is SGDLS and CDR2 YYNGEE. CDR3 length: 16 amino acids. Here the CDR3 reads CASSVEAASTRETQYF. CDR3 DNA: TGTGCCAGCAGCGTAGAGGCGGCCTCGACTCGGGAGACCCAGTACTTC.

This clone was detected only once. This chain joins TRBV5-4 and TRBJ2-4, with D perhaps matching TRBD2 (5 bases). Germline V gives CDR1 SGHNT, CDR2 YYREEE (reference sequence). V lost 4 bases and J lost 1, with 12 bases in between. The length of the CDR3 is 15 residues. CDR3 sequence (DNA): TGTGCCAGCAGCCCGGACTTAGTGGCCAAAAACATTCAGTACTTC. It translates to CASSPDLVAKNIQYF. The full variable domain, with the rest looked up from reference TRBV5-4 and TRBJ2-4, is ETGVTQSPTHLIKTRGQQVTLRCSSQSGHNTVSWYQQALGQGPQFIFQYYREEENGRGNFPPRFSGLQFPNYSSELNVNALELDDSALYLCASSPDLVAKNIQYFGAGTRLSVL.